This record covers a single T cell receptor (beta chain). No antigen is known for it. Pooling covered second doses at about 4 or about 12 weeks. The data originate from a study of T cell responses to AZD1222 COVID-19 vaccine. Only in-frame clones appear in the TCRdb table, and some are missing; sequencing was by immunoSEQ multiplex PCR. This table holds hundreds of thousands of clones, about 94% found once. Study-wide findings and caveats: Spike-specific TCR depth and breadth grew after two AZD1222 doses.

V shed 11 bases and J shed 8 bases, with 9 bases lying between them. Germline V lookup: CDR1 SNHLY, CDR2 FYNNEI. The CDR3 totals 9 residues. The chain employs TRBV2 and TRBJ1-2; no clear D gene. This specimen consisted of peripheral blood, obtained 28 days after the second AZD1222 dose. The sequence came from an adult who received the AZD1222 COVID-19 vaccine. The CDR3 spells CAAIGGYTF. CDR3 nucleotides: TGTGCCGCCATTGGGGGCTACACCTTC.